Each of the 13 T cell receptor beta chains below was sequenced from the same sample in a study of OX40 agonist ivuxolimab in advanced cancers. Here immunoSEQ multiplex PCR was the method, and the copy in TCRdb shows in-frame clones only, minus some. The sample includes some 100,000 clones, around 86% seen only once; the top ten take approximately 2%. Material: CD4+ or CD8+ T cells sorted from blood, obtained in a trial of the OX40 agonist ivuxolimab. These receptors came from an adult with an advanced solid tumor such as melanoma, head and neck, liver or kidney cancer.

This clone has just a few counts. The chain employs TRBV2 and TRBJ1-5; tentatively, D is TRBD1 (6 bases). With 6 bases removed from V and 3 bases from J, the gap between germline ends came to 15 bases. The CDR3 has 15 residues. The germline V gene encodes CDR1 SNHLY and CDR2 FYNNEI. CDR3 nucleotides: TGTGCCAGCAGCGAACGACAGGCGAACAATCAGCCCCAGCATTTT. Translation gives CASSERQANNQPQHF.

CDR3 nucleotide sequence: TGTGCCATCAGTGACCCGGGTTACAATGAGCAGTTCTTC. It yields the protein CAISDPGYNEQFF. The genes are TRBV10-3 and TRBJ2-1; D gene unclear. The V gene lost 3 bases and the J gene lost 4 bases, with 7 bases spanning the gap. Germline CDR1 reads ENHRY; CDR2 reads SYGVKD. The CDR3 is made up of 13 amino acids.

The J gene is TRBJ2-3, the V gene TRBV18, with a weak D call TRBD1 (5 bases). CDR1 and CDR2 from the germline V gene are KGHSH and LQKENI. V shed 2 bases and J shed 2 bases, with 14 bases lying between them. The CDR3 extends over 16 amino acids. The CDR3 spells CASSPRDRPVTDTQYF. The CDR3 DNA sequence: TGTGCCAGCTCACCAAGAGACAGACCAGTCACAGATACGCAGTATTTT.

This clone was observed a few times. The rearrangement links TRBV6-5 to TRBJ1-5; D is possibly TRBD1 (5 bases). V was trimmed by 6 bases and J by 7 bases, leaving 13 bases between them. This CDR3 is built from 13 residues. Germline CDR1 is MNHEY and CDR2 is SVGAGI. The CDR3 loop reads CASSYRPGQPQHF. CDR3 coding DNA: TGTGCCAGCAGCTACAGGCCCGGACAGCCCCAGCATTTT.

The sample holds one count of this clone. The V gene is TRBV19, the J gene TRBJ2-2, with D hard to call. Per germline, CDR1 LNHDA and CDR2 SQIVND (reference sequence). Deletions cut 5 bases from V and 7 bases from J, with 5 bases between. The CDR3 is made up of 11 amino acids. CDR3 sequence (DNA): TGTGCCAGTAGTTTTTACGGGGAGCTGTTTTTT. Translated: CASSFYGELFF.

The CDR3 nucleotides read TGTGCCAGCAGTCACCGAGGAGAGCAGCCCCAGCATTTT. This codes for CASSHRGEQPQHF. J is TRBJ1-5 and V is TRBV6-1; D ambiguous. V was pared by 5 bases and J by 7 bases, with 12 bases between. CDR1 is MNHNS and CDR2 is SASEGT in the germline V gene. This CDR3 has 13 amino acids.

The chain is built from TRBV9 and TRBJ1-2, with D possibly matching TRBD1 (6 bases). The CDR3 contains 14 residues. Germline assignment: CDR1 SGDLS and CDR2 YYNGEE. V was pared by 3 bases and J by 4 bases, with 13 bases between. The CDR3 sequence is CASSAFTGSYGYTF. The CDR3 nucleotides read TGTGCCAGCAGCGCCTTTACAGGGAGCTATGGCTACACCTTC.

To note about this clone: One junction end disagrees with the germline gene, perhaps due to a read error. This chain uses TRBV28 with TRBJ1-1; no clear D gene. From germline, CDR1 is MDHEN and CDR2 SYDVKM. The CDR3 consists of 11 residues. In DNA, the CDR3 is TGCGGCGCAGGACCGAACACTGAAGCTTTCTTT. This encodes CGAGPNTEAFF.

The gene calls are TRBV7-9 and TRBJ2-1; unclear D gene. The CDR3 is made up of 14 amino acids. With 5 bases removed from V and 8 bases from J, the gap between germline ends came to 16 bases. The germline V gene has CDR1 SEHNR and CDR2 FQNEAQ (reference sequence). As DNA, the CDR3 is TGTGCCAGCAGCCCCGGTCTTAGTACCGATGAGCAGTTCTTC. It yields the protein CASSPGLSTDEQFF.

The chain has TRBV5-4 and TRBJ2-7; D ambiguous. CDR1 SGHNT and CDR2 YYREEE come from the germline V gene (reference sequence). This CDR3 region has 15 residues. The germline V and J ends were trimmed by 0 bases and 2 bases, with 12 bases remaining between them. This CDR3 is CASSLVGDYTYEQYF. CDR3 nucleotides: TGTGCCAGCAGCTTGGTCGGCGATTACACCTACGAGCAGTACTTC.

The DNA for the CDR3 is TGTGCCAGCAGTGAGGGCGGACTAGCGCCCTACGAGCAGTACTTC. Protein sequence: CASSEGGLAPYEQYF. V and J are TRBV6-1 and TRBJ2-7; 9 nucleotides match TRBD2. The CDR3 is 15 amino acids. Germline loops: CDR1 MNHNS, CDR2 SASEGT. The J segment lost 2 bases and the V segment lost 3 bases, leaving 5 bases of the junction unmatched.

The rearrangement uses TRBV15 and TRBJ2-4; a possible D gene is TRBD2 (6 bases). Germline V CDR1 and CDR2: LNHNV, YYDKDF (reference sequence). The V end was cut by 3 bases, the J end by 6 bases, with 12 bases between. This CDR3 region has 14 residues. The CDR3 is CATSRARDSNIQYF. CDR3 nucleotide sequence: TGTGCCACCAGCAGGGCCCGGGACTCAAACATTCAGTACTTC.

The chain joins TRBV18 to TRBJ1-4, with D uncertain. V was trimmed by 0 bases and J by 7 bases, leaving 6 bases between them. Germline CDR1 and CDR2: KGHSH and LQKENI. This CDR3 has 13 amino acids. In DNA, the CDR3 is TGTGCCAGCTCACCACCAGGGCGTGAAAAACTGTTTTTT. Translation: CASSPPGREKLFF.